This TCR beta chain was retrieved from a study of blood T cell repertoires in COVID-19. About the study: Sites in the United States, Italy and Spain provided acute and convalescent COVID-19 samples. PBMCs, B-cell-depleted T cells, or T cells were the source of the cDNA or gDNA that made up the material.

Germline assignment: CDR1 SGHNT and CDR2 YYREEE (reference sequence). Trimming pared 9 bases from V and 0 bases from J, leaving 10 bases between. The CDR3 is made up of 13 amino acids. Generated by immunoSEQ multiplex PCR, the TCRdb table keeps only in-frame clones and is missing some. Altogether roughly 400,000 clones are present, about 89% being singletons, with the ten largest covering 0.8% to 0.9%. Everyone who took part was roughly 18 to 95 years old, and they came from roughly 25 US areas. Participants had their cohort set by participant-reported clinical history. Sequencing was carried out using PBMCs or T cells enriched from blood (not recorded which). The rearrangement uses TRBV5-4 and TRBJ1-3, with D uncertain. This clonotype was sampled from a woman aged 40 to 50 who had been exposed to COVID-19. The CDR3 here is CAIQARSGNTIYF. The CDR3 region has the DNA TGTGCCATCCAGGCTCGCTCTGGAAACACCATATATTTT.